The rows below give T cell receptor beta chains drawn from one sample of a study of type 1 regulatory T cells. Their antigen targets remain unknown. From the reads, TCRdb called clonotypes with MiXCR, one entry per CDR3 protein. The sample consists of around 64,000 distinct CDR3 sequences, about a fifth of them appearing once. The sequenced sample was cultured type 1 regulatory T (Tr1) cells, either the whole culture or a sorted fraction (not recorded which). These TCRs come from a human donor in good health. CDR3s include the opening cysteine and the closing phenylalanine or tryptophan. The D gene is left open where the match is weak. Expanded clones get a size class; other rows say once, few or many, or leave the size out.

CDR3nt: TGTGCCACCAGACCCAACGGGGTCAGCGAGCAGTTCTTC
CDR3aa: CATRPNGVSEQFF
abundance: .
j_gene: TRBJ2-1
d_gene: .
v_gene: TRBV24-1

CDR3nt: TGTGCCAGCAGTCGGCCGGGATCCCAAGAGACCCAGTACTTC
CDR3aa: CASSRPGSQETQYF
abundance: few
j_gene: TRBJ2-5
d_gene: .
v_gene: TRBV12-3/TRBV12-4

CDR3nt: TGTGCCAGCAGCGTTAACGCACAATCTTTTTACTACGAGCAGTACTTC
CDR3aa: CASSVNAQSFYYEQYF
abundance: .
j_gene: TRBJ2-7
d_gene: .
v_gene: TRBV9

CDR3nt: TGTGCCAGTAGTGCAGGGGGCCGCAATCAGCCCCAGCATTTT
CDR3aa: CASSAGGRNQPQHF
abundance: .
j_gene: TRBJ1-5
d_gene: TRBD1
v_gene: TRBV19

CDR3nt: TGCGCCAGCAGCTTGGCCGAGGCAGTAACTTACGAGCAGTACTTC
CDR3aa: CASSLAEAVTYEQYF
abundance: medium-sized
j_gene: TRBJ2-7
d_gene: .
v_gene: TRBV5-1

CDR3nt: TGTGCCAGCAGTTTAGATAGAAACTATGGCTACACCTTC
CDR3aa: CASSLDRNYGYTF
abundance: few
j_gene: TRBJ1-2
d_gene: .
v_gene: TRBV12-3/TRBV12-4

CDR3nt: TGTGCCAGCAGCCCAGGCAGGACTAGCACAGATACGCAGTATTTT
CDR3aa: CASSPGRTSTDTQYF
abundance: .
j_gene: TRBJ2-3
d_gene: .
v_gene: TRBV25-1

CDR3nt: TGTGCCAGCACCCGGGACCCCAACACAGATACGCAGTATTTT
CDR3aa: CASTRDPNTDTQYF
abundance: .
j_gene: TRBJ2-3
d_gene: .
v_gene: TRBV12-3/TRBV12-4

CDR3nt: TGTGCCTCGCGGGAGTGGGGGAAAGAGACCCAGTACTTC
CDR3aa: CASREWGKETQYF
abundance: .
j_gene: TRBJ2-5
d_gene: TRBD2
v_gene: TRBV30

CDR3nt: TGTGCCGCTTCAATCCGAGGGGTTGAAAAACTGTTTTTT
CDR3aa: CAASIRGVEKLFF
abundance: .
j_gene: TRBJ1-4
d_gene: .
v_gene: TRBV28

CDR3nt: TGTGCCATCGGGGGTAGCGGGTCGACAGATACGCAGTATTTT
CDR3aa: CAIGGSGSTDTQYF
abundance: many
j_gene: TRBJ2-3
d_gene: TRBD2
v_gene: TRBV7-2

CDR3nt: TGCGCCAGCCGAGAACGGGGAGCCGGCGGGGATACGCAGTATTTT
CDR3aa: CASRERGAGGDTQYF
abundance: .
j_gene: TRBJ2-3
d_gene: .
v_gene: TRBV5-1

CDR3nt: TGTGCCAGCAGTCTACTCGACAGGGACGGCCAGCCCCAGCATTTT
CDR3aa: CASSLLDRDGQPQHF
abundance: .
j_gene: TRBJ1-5
d_gene: TRBD1
v_gene: TRBV12-3/TRBV12-4

CDR3nt: TGTGCCAGCAGCGTGGGTACTGAAGCTTTCTTT
CDR3aa: CASSVGTEAFF
abundance: .
j_gene: TRBJ1-1
d_gene: .
v_gene: TRBV11-2

CDR3nt: TGTGCCAGCTCACACCTCCGGACGGGGAACACCGGGGAGCTGTTTTTT
CDR3aa: CASSHLRTGNTGELFF
abundance: once
j_gene: TRBJ2-2
d_gene: .
v_gene: TRBV18

CDR3nt: TGTGCCAGCAGGGGTGACGGCTCGACTCACACCTTC
CDR3aa: CASRGDGSTHTF
abundance: .
j_gene: TRBJ1-2
d_gene: .
v_gene: TRBV12-3/TRBV12-4

CDR3nt: TGCAGCGCTAAGCGGGAGGGTAACACCGGGGAGCTGTTTTTT
CDR3aa: CSAKREGNTGELFF
abundance: .
j_gene: TRBJ2-2
d_gene: TRBD2
v_gene: TRBV20-1

CDR3nt: TGTGCCAGCAGCTTAGCCAGTGTTGGGGGTACGCAGTATTTT
CDR3aa: CASSLASVGGTQYF
abundance: few
j_gene: TRBJ2-3
d_gene: .
v_gene: TRBV7-2

CDR3nt: TGCGCCAGCAGCCTGACTAGCGGGAGGGGGAGCTCCTACAATGAGCAGTTCTTC
CDR3aa: CASSLTSGRGSSYNEQFF
abundance: few
j_gene: TRBJ2-1
d_gene: TRBD2
v_gene: TRBV5-1

CDR3nt: TGCAGTGCTCCTGATCCCGCCCCCCTCAAGCTAGCCAAAAACATTCAGTACTTC
CDR3aa: CSAPDPAPLKLAKNIQYF
abundance: .
j_gene: TRBJ2-4
d_gene: .
v_gene: TRBV20-1

CDR3nt: TGCAGCGTACAACACCCTAGCGGGAGCTCCTACGAGCAGTACTTC
CDR3aa: CSVQHPSGSSYEQYF
abundance: .
j_gene: TRBJ2-7
d_gene: TRBD2
v_gene: TRBV29-1

CDR3nt: TGTGCCAGCAGCTTCCAACAGGGTTCCTACAATGAGCAGTTCTTC
CDR3aa: CASSFQQGSYNEQFF
abundance: few
j_gene: TRBJ2-1
d_gene: .
v_gene: TRBV7-2

CDR3nt: TGTGCCAGCTCACCGTTCGAGTCTGGGGCCAACGTCCTGACTTTC
CDR3aa: CASSPFESGANVLTF
abundance: .
j_gene: TRBJ2-6
d_gene: .
v_gene: TRBV18

CDR3nt: TGTGCCACCAGCAGAGGAGCGGAGGACTACGAGCAGTACTTC
CDR3aa: CATSRGAEDYEQYF
abundance: .
j_gene: TRBJ2-7
d_gene: .
v_gene: TRBV15

CDR3nt: TGCAGTGCCCTACCACGGACAGGTGTCGGTCAGCCCCAGCATTTT
CDR3aa: CSALPRTGVGQPQHF
abundance: few
j_gene: TRBJ1-5
d_gene: TRBD1
v_gene: TRBV20-1

CDR3nt: TGTGCCAGCAGCTTAGGGTCTCGGGGAACAGATACGCAGTATTTT
CDR3aa: CASSLGSRGTDTQYF
abundance: .
j_gene: TRBJ2-3
d_gene: .
v_gene: TRBV7-9

CDR3nt: TGCAGTGCTAGACTGACCGCCTCCTACGAGCAGTACTTC
CDR3aa: CSARLTASYEQYF
abundance: few
j_gene: TRBJ2-7
d_gene: .
v_gene: TRBV20-1

CDR3nt: TGTGCCTCTAGGGCGGGAGGGCCCTACGAGCAGTACTTC
CDR3aa: CASRAGGPYEQYF
abundance: .
j_gene: TRBJ2-7
d_gene: TRBD2
v_gene: TRBV7-8

CDR3nt: TGCAGTGTGGGGGACAGGGGTTTCCACGTAGACGAGCAGTACTTC
CDR3aa: CSVGDRGFHVDEQYF
abundance: few
j_gene: TRBJ2-7
d_gene: TRBD1
v_gene: TRBV20-1

CDR3nt: TGTGCCAGCATTAAGGGGGGCTCGGGTCAGCCCCAGCATTTT
CDR3aa: CASIKGGSGQPQHF
abundance: .
j_gene: TRBJ1-5
d_gene: .
v_gene: TRBV28

CDR3nt: TGTGCCATCAGTGAGTCGCGGGGGACGGCAGATACGCAGTATTTT
CDR3aa: CAISESRGTADTQYF
abundance: .
j_gene: TRBJ2-3
d_gene: TRBD2
v_gene: TRBV10-3

CDR3nt: TGTGCCACCAGCAGAGGCGGAGGACTAGCGGGTAGCTACGAGCAGTACTTC
CDR3aa: CATSRGGGLAGSYEQYF
abundance: few
j_gene: TRBJ2-7
d_gene: TRBD2
v_gene: TRBV15

CDR3nt: TGCAGTGCTCGTAGCGGGAGAGGTGAGCAGTTCTTC
CDR3aa: CSARSGRGEQFF
abundance: many
j_gene: TRBJ2-1
d_gene: TRBD2
v_gene: TRBV20-1

CDR3nt: TGTGCCAGCAGTATGACGGTCGGGGAGCTGTTTTTT
CDR3aa: CASSMTVGELFF
abundance: .
j_gene: TRBJ2-2
d_gene: .
v_gene: TRBV5-6

CDR3nt: TGCAGATGGACTAGCGGGAGCACAGATACGCAGTATTTT
CDR3aa: CRWTSGSTDTQYF
abundance: many
j_gene: TRBJ2-3
d_gene: TRBD2
v_gene: TRBV20-1

CDR3nt: TGCGCCAGCAGCTTGATACCCGATCTAAACTATGGCTACACCTTC
CDR3aa: CASSLIPDLNYGYTF
abundance: .
j_gene: TRBJ1-2
d_gene: .
v_gene: TRBV5-1

CDR3nt: TGCAGTGCTAGCTCTAGCGGGAGGGCCGGTAATGAGCAGTTCTTC
CDR3aa: CSASSSGRAGNEQFF
abundance: few
j_gene: TRBJ2-1
d_gene: TRBD2
v_gene: TRBV20-1

CDR3nt: TGTGCCAGCAGCGTAGAGTTCGGAGGACAAGGGTCTCGGAATGAGCAGTTCTTC
CDR3aa: CASSVEFGGQGSRNEQFF
abundance: .
j_gene: TRBJ2-1
d_gene: .
v_gene: TRBV9

CDR3nt: TGCGCCAGCAGCTTTAGCGGGGGAGCCTACGAGCAGTACTTC
CDR3aa: CASSFSGGAYEQYF
abundance: many
j_gene: TRBJ2-7
d_gene: TRBD2
v_gene: TRBV5-1

CDR3nt: TGTGCCAGCTCATACGAGGATACGCAGTATTTT
CDR3aa: CASSYEDTQYF
abundance: .
j_gene: TRBJ2-3
d_gene: .
v_gene: TRBV18

CDR3nt: TGCAGCGCTGGGCGGGAGCCCTCCTACGAGCAGTACTTC
CDR3aa: CSAGREPSYEQYF
abundance: .
j_gene: TRBJ2-7
d_gene: TRBD2
v_gene: TRBV29-1

CDR3nt: TGTGCCAGCAGTTTATGGGGAATCGGCGGGGAGGCCAAAAACATTCAGTACTTC
CDR3aa: CASSLWGIGGEAKNIQYF
abundance: few
j_gene: TRBJ2-4
d_gene: .
v_gene: TRBV28

CDR3nt: TGCAGTGCTAGAGAGGGTTCTGGGGCCAACGTCCTGACTTTC
CDR3aa: CSAREGSGANVLTF
abundance: .
j_gene: TRBJ2-6
d_gene: .
v_gene: TRBV20-1

CDR3nt: TGTGCCAGCAGCCACCGGACGGATTATGGCTACACCTTC
CDR3aa: CASSHRTDYGYTF
abundance: .
j_gene: TRBJ1-2
d_gene: .
v_gene: TRBV6-2/TRBV6-3

CDR3nt: TGTGCCAGCTCACCACTCAGGATGGACAATGAGCAGTTCTTC
CDR3aa: CASSPLRMDNEQFF
abundance: .
j_gene: TRBJ2-1
d_gene: .
v_gene: TRBV18

CDR3nt: TGTACCAGCAGTTTTGCCAGCTACTACGAGCAGTACTTC
CDR3aa: CTSSFASYYEQYF
abundance: .
j_gene: TRBJ2-7
d_gene: .
v_gene: TRBV12-3/TRBV12-4

CDR3nt: TGTGCCAGCAGTAGGACGGGGTTAGGGACTGAAGCTTTCTTT
CDR3aa: CASSRTGLGTEAFF
abundance: .
j_gene: TRBJ1-1
d_gene: .
v_gene: TRBV12-3/TRBV12-4

CDR3nt: TGCAGTGCTCCCGATATGGGACTAGCGGGAGAGGCCGGGGAGCTGTTTTTT
CDR3aa: CSAPDMGLAGEAGELFF
abundance: .
j_gene: TRBJ2-2
d_gene: TRBD2
v_gene: TRBV20-1

CDR3nt: TGCAGTGCTAAGGGACGGCAAAACTACGAGCAGTACTTC
CDR3aa: CSAKGRQNYEQYF
abundance: .
j_gene: TRBJ2-7
d_gene: .
v_gene: TRBV20-1

CDR3nt: TGTGCCAGCACTCCCCGGGACAGCTCCTACGAGCAGTACTTC
CDR3aa: CASTPRDSSYEQYF
abundance: few
j_gene: TRBJ2-7
d_gene: TRBD1
v_gene: TRBV6-6

CDR3nt: TGCGCCAGCAGCTTGGTGAGGGATTCCTCTTCGGATACGCAGTATTTT
CDR3aa: CASSLVRDSSSDTQYF
abundance: .
j_gene: TRBJ2-3
d_gene: .
v_gene: TRBV5-1

CDR3nt: TGCAGCACCGCCCTAGGGGCGGGGGAGACCCAGTACTTC
CDR3aa: CSTALGAGETQYF
abundance: few
j_gene: TRBJ2-5
d_gene: .
v_gene: TRBV29-1

CDR3nt: TGTGCCAGCAGCCTGACGGGACAGGGACCCTACGAGCAGTACTTC
CDR3aa: CASSLTGQGPYEQYF
abundance: .
j_gene: TRBJ2-7
d_gene: TRBD1
v_gene: TRBV7-2

CDR3nt: TGTGCCAGCAGTAGACAGGGTAGCTACGAGCAGTACTTC
CDR3aa: CASSRQGSYEQYF
abundance: few
j_gene: TRBJ2-7
d_gene: TRBD1
v_gene: TRBV6-5

CDR3nt: TGCAGCGTTGGCCTTCACGGGAGAGAGACCCAGTACTTC
CDR3aa: CSVGLHGRETQYF
abundance: .
j_gene: TRBJ2-5
d_gene: .
v_gene: TRBV29-1